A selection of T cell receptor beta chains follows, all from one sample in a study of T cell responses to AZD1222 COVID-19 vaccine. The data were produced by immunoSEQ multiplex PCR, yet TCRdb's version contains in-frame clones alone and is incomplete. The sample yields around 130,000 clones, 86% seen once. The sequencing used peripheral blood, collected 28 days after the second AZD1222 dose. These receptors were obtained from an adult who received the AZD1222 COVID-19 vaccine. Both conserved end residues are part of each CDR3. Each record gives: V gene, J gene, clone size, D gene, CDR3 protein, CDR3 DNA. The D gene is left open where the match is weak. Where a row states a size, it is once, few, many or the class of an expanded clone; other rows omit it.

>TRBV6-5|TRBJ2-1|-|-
CASSYSPDTSHEQFF
TGTGCCAGCAGTTACTCGCCCGACACTAGTCATGAGCAGTTCTTC
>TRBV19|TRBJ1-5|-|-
CASSNQPQHF
TGTGCCAGTAGTAATCAGCCCCAGCATTTT
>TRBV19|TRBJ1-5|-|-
CASTPFPGNQPQHF
TGTGCCAGTACCCCTTTCCCAGGCAATCAGCCCCAGCATTTT
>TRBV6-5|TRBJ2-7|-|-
CASMGGSYEQYF
TGTGCCAGCATGGGGGGCTCCTACGAGCAGTACTTC
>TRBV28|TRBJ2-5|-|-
CASSLSVGAGGTQYF
TGTGCCAGCAGTTTAAGCGTTGGTGCAGGAGGGACCCAGTACTTC
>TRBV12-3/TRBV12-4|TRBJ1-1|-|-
CASSDGTPTGAFF
TGTGCCAGCAGTGATGGGACACCCACAGGGGCTTTCTTT
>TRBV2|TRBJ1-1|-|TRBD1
CASRGTVEAFF
TGTGCCAGCAGGGGGACAGTTGAAGCTTTCTTT
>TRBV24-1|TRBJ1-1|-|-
CATSDGGGGPEAFF
TGTGCCACCAGTGATGGGGGGGGCGGGCCTGAAGCTTTCTTT
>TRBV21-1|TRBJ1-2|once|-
CASSWTTYGYTF
TGTGCCAGCAGCTGGACAACCTATGGCTACACCTTC
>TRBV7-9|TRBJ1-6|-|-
CASSLDGDSPLHF
TGTGCCAGCAGCTTAGACGGGGATTCACCCCTCCACTTT
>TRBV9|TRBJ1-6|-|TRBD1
CASSVDPGQDSPLHF
TGTGCCAGCAGCGTCGATCCGGGACAGGATTCACCCCTCCACTTT
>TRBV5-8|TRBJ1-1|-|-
CASSLRGAGNTEAFF
TGTGCCAGCAGCTTGAGAGGGGCGGGAAACACTGAAGCTTTCTTT
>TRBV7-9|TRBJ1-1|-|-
CASSLAPTGHMNTEAFF
TGTGCCAGCAGCTTAGCGCCCACAGGACACATGAACACTGAAGCTTTCTTT
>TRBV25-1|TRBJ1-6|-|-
CASTRGDNSPLHF
TGTGCCAGCACCAGGGGCGATAATTCACCCCTCCACTTT
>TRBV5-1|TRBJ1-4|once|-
CASSLAKLDNEKLFF
TGCGCCAGCAGCTTGGCCAAGTTAGATAATGAAAAACTGTTTTTT
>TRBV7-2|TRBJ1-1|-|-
CASSFWLNTEAFF
TGTGCCAGCAGCTTTTGGTTGAACACTGAAGCTTTCTTT
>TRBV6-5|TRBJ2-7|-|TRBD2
CASSSTSGVILGQYF
TGTGCCAGCAGCTCGACTAGCGGGGTAATTCTAGGGCAGTACTTC
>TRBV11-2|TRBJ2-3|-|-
CASSLVVATTDTQYF
TGTGCCAGCAGCTTAGTGGTGGCTACCACAGATACGCAGTATTTT
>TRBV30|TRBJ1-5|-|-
CAWSPLRGLQPQHF
TGTGCCTGGAGCCCCCTCAGGGGACTTCAGCCCCAGCATTTT
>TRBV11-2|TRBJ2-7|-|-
CASSLDGGLLYEQYF
TGTGCCAGCAGCTTAGATGGGGGGCTCCTCTACGAGCAGTACTTC
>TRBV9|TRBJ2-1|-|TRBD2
CASSQLPGLAEFNEQFF
TGTGCCAGCAGCCAACTCCCGGGACTAGCGGAATTTAATGAGCAGTTCTTC
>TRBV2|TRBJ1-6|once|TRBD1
CASTGVTGVSPLHF
TGTGCCAGCACCGGGGTGACAGGGGTTTCACCCCTCCACTTT
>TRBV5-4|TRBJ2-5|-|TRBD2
CATSSGASGGVSPQETQYF
TGTGCCACCTCCTCGGGGGCTAGCGGGGGGGTGTCTCCTCAAGAGACCCAGTACTTC
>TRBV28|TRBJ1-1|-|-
CASSVLQGRAYTEAFF
TGTGCCAGCAGCGTACTACAGGGCCGAGCGTACACTGAAGCTTTCTTT
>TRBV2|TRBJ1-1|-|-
CASSEEGRTEAFF
TGTGCCAGCAGTGAAGAGGGTCGGACTGAAGCTTTCTTT
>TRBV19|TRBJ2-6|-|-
CASTGSASGANVLTF
TGTGCCAGCACCGGATCGGCTTCTGGGGCCAACGTCCTGACTTTC
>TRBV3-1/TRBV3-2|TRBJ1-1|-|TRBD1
CASSQDPQGPNTEAFF
TGTGCCAGCAGCCAAGATCCACAGGGGCCGAACACTGAAGCTTTCTTT
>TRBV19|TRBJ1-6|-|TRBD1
CASSGTGGFDSPLHF
TGTGCCAGTAGCGGGACAGGGGGCTTTGATTCACCCCTCCACTTT
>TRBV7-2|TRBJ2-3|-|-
CASSRTVGGGSDTQYF
TGTGCCAGCAGCCGGACAGTGGGGGGCGGCTCAGATACGCAGTATTTT
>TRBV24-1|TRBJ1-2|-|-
CATSVGRLEPGYTF
TGTGCCACCAGTGTGGGGCGGCTGGAACCTGGCTACACCTTC
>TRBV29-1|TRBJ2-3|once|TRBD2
CSVTGRGGTDTQYF
TGCAGCGTGACGGGCCGGGGGGGCACAGATACGCAGTATTTT
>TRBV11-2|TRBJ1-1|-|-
CASSRVTHEAFF
TGTGCCAGCAGCAGGGTGACCCACGAAGCTTTCTTT
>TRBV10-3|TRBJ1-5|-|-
CAISTGQTSNQPQHF
TGTGCCATCAGTACCGGGCAGACTAGCAATCAGCCCCAGCATTTT
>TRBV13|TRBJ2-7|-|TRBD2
CASSSGLAFHEQYF
TGTGCCAGCAGCTCGGGACTAGCTTTTCACGAGCAGTACTTC
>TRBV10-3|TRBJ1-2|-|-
CAISVELGNYGYTF
TGTGCCATCAGTGTAGAGTTGGGGAACTATGGCTACACCTTC
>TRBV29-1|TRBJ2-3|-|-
CSVAQRGRGTDTQYF
TGCAGCGTTGCGCAACGGGGTCGGGGCACAGATACGCAGTATTTT
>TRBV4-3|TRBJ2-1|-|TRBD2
CASSQDGGGSYNEQFF
TGCGCCAGCAGCCAAGATGGGGGGGGCTCCTACAATGAGCAGTTCTTC
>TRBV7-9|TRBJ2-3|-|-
CASSFVSDTQYF
TGTGCCAGCAGCTTCGTCTCAGATACGCAGTATTTT
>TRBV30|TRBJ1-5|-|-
CAWSVPPRAQPQHF
TGTGCCTGGAGTGTACCCCCTAGGGCTCAGCCCCAGCATTTT
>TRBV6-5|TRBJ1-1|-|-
CASNPHQGLNTEAFF
TGTGCCAGCAACCCCCACCAGGGACTAAACACTGAAGCTTTCTTT